What follows is one T cell receptor beta chain and its context. The antigen is unknown. V lost 1 base to trimming and J lost 0 bases; unmatched junction nucleotides: 14. This CDR3 has 21 amino acids. CDR1 is SEHNR and CDR2 is FQNEAQ in the germline V gene (reference sequence). Thyroid ultrasound, orbital computed tomography, clinical symptoms, and serum thyroxine and TRAb underpinned diagnoses. The sample comes from a study of T cells in Graves' hyperthyroidism and ophthalmopathy. RNA transcripts yielded amplified TCR beta CDR3 regions. A first-round RT-PCR of the TCR CDR3 used the HTBI primer set. TCRdb fed the multiplex PCR reads into MiXCR, producing one record per CDR3 protein. The sample yields a few hundred thousand distinct CDR3 sequences, around 46% seen once. Overall study results and limits: Blood also contained most expanded thyroid clonotypes above 0.001. Prediction of ophthalmopathy progression came a median around 6 months pre-onset. Separating ophthalmopathy from stable hyperthyroidism was achieved by a 13 V-J model.

The sample taken for sequencing was peripheral blood or thyroid tissue (not recorded which). This chain links TRBV7-9 with TRBJ2-6; TRBD2 agrees at 8 bases. This TCR was sampled from a woman between 18 and 29 years old with Graves' hyperthyroidism. The CDR3: CASSLGVVAGGHHSGANVLTF. The CDR3 bases are TGTGCCAGCAGCTTAGGGGTAGTTGCGGGAGGCCACCACTCTGGGGCCAACGTCCTGACTTTC.